Reported below is one T cell receptor beta chain. The CDR3 contains 15 residues. The J segment lost 8 bases and the V segment lost 7 bases, leaving 11 bases of the junction unmatched. CDR1 is MDHEN, CDR2 SYDVKM, per germline. The protocol was immunoSEQ multiplex PCR, while the TCRdb copy is restricted to in-frame clones and leaves out a portion. The table shows around 69,000 clones, with around 83% occurring only once. The source of the sample is a study of OX40 agonist ivuxolimab in advanced cancers. This sequence was found in an adult with an advanced solid tumor such as melanoma, head and neck, liver or kidney cancer. Source: CD4+ or CD8+ T cells sorted from blood, taken in a trial of the OX40 agonist ivuxolimab. The J gene is TRBJ1-6, the V gene TRBV28, with 7 bases matching TRBD1. The CDR3 is CASIETGVLDSPLHF. CDR3 sequence (DNA): TGTGCCAGCATCGAAACAGGGGTTTTGGATTCACCCCTCCACTTT.